Shown below are 28 T cell receptor beta chains from a single sample sequenced in a study of CD8+ T cells in alopecia areata. cDNA serving as the sequencing template came from extracted, reverse transcribed RNA. Assay: immunoSEQ multiplex PCR; the TCRdb copy retains only in-frame clones and omits some. This sample yields about 200,000 clones, of which 50% to 65% are seen a single time; under 0.5% belongs to the top ten. The material sequenced was CD4+ T cells sorted from blood, taken at week 0. These receptor sequences come from a human donor with alopecia areata.

This clone occurred many times. This chain uses TRBV19 with TRBJ1-2, with TRBD1 identical over 9 bases. With V trimmed by 3 bases and J by 6 bases, 8 bases remained unmatched. The CDR3 is made up of 15 amino acids. Germline lookup yields CDR1 LNHDA and CDR2 SQIVND (reference sequence). The CDR3 protein is CASSIHGTGKDGYTF. Here the CDR3 DNA reads TGTGCCAGTAGTATCCACGGGACAGGGAAAGATGGCTACACCTTC.

The chain couples TRBV2 to TRBJ1-2; D gene ambiguous. Trimming took off 7 bases at V and 6 bases at J, with 12 bases between the two ends. CDR3 size: 12 residues. From germline, CDR1 is SNHLY and CDR2 FYNNEI. CDR3 bases: TGTGCCAGCACCGCACGAGGGAATGGCTACACCTTC. Its translation: CASTARGNGYTF. The variable domain in full, with the rest retrieved from reference TRBV2 and TRBJ1-2, is EPEVTQTPSHQVTQMGQEVILRCVPISNHLYFYWYRQILGQKVEFLVSFYNNEISEKSEIFDDQFSVERPDGSNFTLKIRSTKLEDSAMYFCASTARGNGYTFGSGTRLTVV.

The rearrangement uses TRBV4-2 and TRBJ2-7, with 8 bases aligning to TRBD2. Trimming cost V 2 bases and J 0 bases; bases outside gene matches: 3. Germline CDR1 reads LGHNA; CDR2 reads YNFKEQ. This CDR3 comprises 15 residues. The CDR3 sequence is CASSQTSGVSYEQYF. CDR3 in DNA: TGTGCCAGCAGCCAAACTAGCGGAGTCTCCTACGAGCAGTACTTC.

In this sample, this clone turned up a few times. The chain couples TRBV6-1 to TRBJ2-2, with 7 positions matching TRBD1. CDR1 MNHNS and CDR2 SASEGT come from the germline V gene. This CDR3 is built from 15 residues. The ends lost 6 bases at V and 0 bases at J; junction bases unmatched: 4. The DNA of the CDR3 is TGTGCCAGCAGAACAGGGACAGCGAACACCGGGGAGCTGTTTTTT. Translated, it gives CASRTGTANTGELFF.

The V gene is TRBV19, the J gene TRBJ1-2; no clear D. The CDR3 is 13 residues long. The germline gives CDR1 LNHDA, CDR2 SQIVND (reference sequence). V lost 3 bases and J lost 3, with 8 bases in between. The CDR3 DNA follows: TGTGCCAGTAGTATGGGCCAGCACTATGGCTACACCTTC. This translates into CASSMGQHYGYTF.

This chain uses TRBV28 with TRBJ2-1; D not resolved. The CDR3 has 16 residues. The V end was cut by 5 bases, the J end by 2 bases, with 16 bases between. Germline lookup yields CDR1 MDHEN and CDR2 SYDVKM. The CDR3 nucleotides are TGTGCCAGCAGTACAGACACTTTTGGGGCCTACAATGAGCAGTTCTTC. It translates to CASSTDTFGAYNEQFF.

The rearrangement joins TRBV12-5 to TRBJ1-1; 7 nucleotides agree with TRBD1. Germline CDR1 and CDR2: LGHNT and FRNRAP. V dropped 0 bases and J dropped 0; count of bases not matched to a gene: 7. The CDR3 contains 17 residues. Here the CDR3 DNA reads TGTGCTAGTGGTTTGGTAACTACAGGGGCTATGAACACTGAAGCTTTCTTT. As protein: CASGLVTTGAMNTEAFF.

V and J are TRBV30 and TRBJ2-1; D is perhaps TRBD1 (5 bases). Trimming cost V 8 bases and J 4 bases, with 12 bases left between them. The CDR3 runs to 12 residues. The germline V gene has CDR1 GTSNPN and CDR2 SVGIG (reference sequence). The CDR3 bases are TGTGCCGGAACAAGGGGATACAATGAGCAGTTCTTC. Translated: CAGTRGYNEQFF.

This clone has only a few counts. The rearrangement joins TRBV7-8 to TRBJ2-4; perhaps TRBD2 as D (5 bases). Trimming cost V 5 bases and J 9 bases, with 11 bases left between them. This CDR3 comprises 12 residues. Germline values: CDR1 SGHVS, CDR2 FQNEAQ. CDR3 bases: TGTGCCAGCAGCCGTCGGGATTCCATTCAGTACTTC. Its protein is CASSRRDSIQYF.

The chain carries TRBV5-4 and TRBJ2-7; D is perhaps TRBD1 or TRBD2 (5 bases each). Germline V gene data show CDR1 as SGHNT and CDR2 as YYREEE (reference sequence). V was clipped by 3 bases and J by 0 bases, with 16 bases between them. The CDR3 has 16 residues. This CDR3 is CASSSSSGTSSYEQYF. The CDR3 bases are TGTGCCAGCAGCTCGTCTTCAGGGACGAGCTCCTACGAGCAGTACTTC.

This rearrangement joins TRBV7-2 to TRBJ1-5, with D tentatively TRBD1 (6 bases). This CDR3 region has 14 residues. The germline gives CDR1 SGHTA, CDR2 FQGNSA. Trimming pared 3 bases from V and 4 bases from J, leaving 10 bases between. The CDR3 is CASSLRTDNQPQHF. CDR3 nucleotides: TGTGCCAGCAGCTTGAGGACAGATAATCAGCCCCAGCATTTT.

The chain couples TRBV6-1 to TRBJ1-5; D ambiguous. Germline CDR1 MNHNS, CDR2 SASEGT. The germline V and J ends were trimmed by 1 base and 2 bases, with 12 bases remaining between them. This CDR3 spans 16 amino acids. CDR3 coding DNA: TGTGCCAGCAGTGAAGAACATCACAGCCGCAATCAGCCCCAGCATTTT. It yields the protein CASSEEHHSRNQPQHF.

The V and J genes are TRBV11-2 and TRBJ1-1; D gene ambiguous. Germline-derived CDR1 and CDR2 are SGHAT and FQNNGV. This CDR3 has 14 amino acids. Between the trimmed V and J ends, which lost 4 bases and 0 bases, there was a span of 9 bases. The CDR3 protein is CASSSQWVNTEAFF. DNA for the CDR3: TGTGCCAGCAGCTCCCAGTGGGTGAACACTGAAGCTTTCTTT.

In this sample, this clone turned up a few times. The chain uses TRBV25-1 and TRBJ2-5, with 7 bases that match TRBD1. J gave up 2 bases and V 4 bases, and 10 bases lay outside the gene matches. There are 16 residues in the CDR3. CDR1 and CDR2 from the germline V gene are MGHDK and SYGVNS. In DNA form, the CDR3 reads TGTGCCAGCAGTGGACCCGCCCTGGGACAGCAAGAGACCCAGTACTTC. This translates into CASSGPALGQQETQYF.

The chain combines TRBV5-1 with TRBJ2-1; 9 bases are shared with TRBD1. Germline trimming cut 5 bases from V and 5 bases from J; bases unmatched to any gene: 8. Germline V CDR1 and CDR2: SGHRS, YFSETQ. The CDR3 extends over 15 amino acids. As DNA, the CDR3 is TGCGCCAGCAGTCGTGGGACAGGGCTAAACAATGAGCAGTTCTTC. It specifies CASSRGTGLNNEQFF.

This clone was recorded only once. V gene TRBV2 combines with J gene TRBJ2-7, with a tentative D call TRBD1 (5 bases). V shed 1 base and J shed 1 base, with 14 bases lying between them. The CDR3 is 16 residues long. The germline CDR1 and CDR2 sequences are SNHLY and FYNNEI. The CDR3 DNA sequence: TGTGCCAGCAGTGAAGATGTGGCAGGGTCATCCTACGAGCAGTACTTC. Encoded protein: CASSEDVAGSSYEQYF.

As DNA, the CDR3 is TGTGCCAGCAGTTCCCCCGGGACAGGGCACTACGAGCAGTACTTC. Translated, it gives CASSSPGTGHYEQYF. V and J are TRBV6-5 and TRBJ2-7; 9 bases match TRBD1. The V gene's germline CDR1 is MNHEY and CDR2 SVGAGI. The V segment lost 4 bases and the J segment 3 bases; nucleotides outside the gene matches: 7. This CDR3 contains 15 residues.

V gene TRBV4-2 combines with J gene TRBJ2-3; a weak D match, TRBD2 (6 bases). The germline V gene has CDR1 LGHNA and CDR2 YNFKEQ. This CDR3 spans 14 amino acids. Trimming cost V 1 base and J 1 base, with 6 bases left between them. The CDR3 loop is CASSQASGTDTQYF. CDR3 nucleotide sequence: TGTGCCAGCAGCCAAGCTAGCGGCACAGATACGCAGTATTTT.

A few counts support this clone. V is TRBV10-3 and J is TRBJ2-7; the D is unclear. Trimming removed 3 bases from V and 7 bases from J, with 7 bases in between. This CDR3 spans 11 amino acids. Germline values: CDR1 ENHRY, CDR2 SYGVKD. CDR3 protein: CAISEVTEQYF. The DNA for the CDR3 is TGTGCCATCAGTGAAGTTACGGAGCAGTACTTC.

The chain joins TRBV27 to TRBJ2-3, with 9 bases identical to TRBD1. The germline CDR1 and CDR2 sequences are MNHEY and SMNVEV (reference sequence). The CDR3 sequence is 16 residues long. V gave up 5 bases and J gave up 3 bases; unmatched junction bases: 9. The CDR3 is CASSPDRGQGTDTQYF. The CDR3 DNA sequence: TGTGCCAGCAGTCCCGACCGGGGACAGGGAACAGATACGCAGTATTTT.

The rearrangement uses TRBV27 and TRBJ1-1; D not resolved. The length of the CDR3 is 16 residues. The V gene lost 4 bases and the J gene lost 1 base, with 16 bases spanning the gap. Per the germline V gene, CDR1 is MNHEY and CDR2 is SMNVEV (reference sequence). CDR3 nucleotide sequence: TGTGCCAGCAGTTCCATCCTGACATATAAGAACACTGAAGCTTTCTTT. It codes for CASSSILTYKNTEAFF.

V is TRBV29-1 and J is TRBJ1-1, with TRBD1 matching over 7 bases. CDR3 length equals 13 residues. The junction had 6 bases not matched to a gene; V was cut back by 7 bases and J by 1 base. The germline CDR1 and CDR2 sequences are SQVTM and ANQGSEA. The chain's CDR3 is CSALGQRNTEAFF. DNA for the CDR3: TGCAGCGCCCTGGGACAGAGGAACACTGAAGCTTTCTTT.

This rearrangement joins TRBV18 to TRBJ1-5; 8 bases line up with TRBD1. The CDR3 consists of 15 residues. V gave up 3 bases and J gave up 2 bases; unmatched junction bases: 3. CDR1 and CDR2 (germline): KGHSH, LQKENI. CDR3 DNA sequence: TGTGCCAGCTCACCTGGACAGGGTGGCAATCAGCCCCAGCATTTT. It specifies CASSPGQGGNQPQHF.

This chain connects TRBV5-4 to TRBJ2-1; 8 positions match TRBD2. CDR3 length: 14 residues. V trimming: 4 bases; J trimming: 2 bases; junction bases outside the gene matches: 2. CDR1 SGHNT and CDR2 YYREEE come from the germline V gene (reference sequence). The CDR3 nucleotides are TGTGCCAGCAGCCCTAGCGGGCCCTACAATGAGCAGTTCTTC. Protein sequence: CASSPSGPYNEQFF.

The CDR3 here is CATAEGYGGQGPYNEQFF. The CDR3 DNA reads as TGTGCCACCGCGGAGGGCTATGGGGGACAGGGCCCATACAATGAGCAGTTCTTC. V usage is TRBV2 and J usage is TRBJ2-1; 9 bases agree with TRBD1. CDR3 length equals 18 residues. Germline assignment: CDR1 SNHLY and CDR2 FYNNEI. Trimming removed 10 bases from V and 4 bases from J; junction bases left unmatched: 20.

This sequence joins TRBV6-5 and TRBJ1-2, with TRBD1 as a possible D gene (6 bases). Germline V lookup: CDR1 MNHEY, CDR2 SVGAGI. V lost 7 bases and J lost 4, with 13 bases in between. The CDR3 totals 13 residues. This chain's CDR3 is CASNNGGSYGYTF. CDR3 nucleotides: TGTGCCAGCAATAACGGGGGCAGCTATGGCTACACCTTC.

The V and J genes are TRBV6-6 and TRBJ1-1, with D unclear. The germline V gene has CDR1 MNHNY and CDR2 SVGAGI (reference sequence). Trimming removed 6 bases at V and 3 bases at J, with 11 bases between. The CDR3 extends over 13 amino acids. In nucleotides, the CDR3 is TGTGCCAGCAGCCTGGCAGAGGACACTGAAGCTTTCTTT. It specifies CASSLAEDTEAFF.

The rearrangement uses TRBV6-1 and TRBJ1-2, with D unclear. Germline lookup yields CDR1 MNHNS and CDR2 SASEGT. CDR3 length: 11 amino acids. The germline V and J ends were trimmed by 3 bases and 9 bases, with 8 bases remaining between them. In nucleotides, the CDR3 is TGTGCCAGCAGTGAGAGGTCGCGCTACACCTTC. It encodes CASSERSRYTF.